Listed here are 32 T cell receptor beta chains from one sample, sequenced in a study of shared clonotypes between healthy human individuals. TCRdb's copy holds only in-frame clones and misses some; the assay was immunoSEQ multiplex PCR. The repertoire has over 850,000 clones, around 78% of them found once; the top ten carry more than 0.45%. Input material: memory CD4+ T cells from PBMCs. Subset in this sample: CD45RA-negative fraction. Source of these receptors: a man aged 18 to 29 in good health. Some clones in this sample may be carry-over from other donors' samples.

The V call is TRBV5-6, the J call TRBJ1-4; D perhaps matches TRBD1 (5 bases). This CDR3 region has 15 residues. Trimming removed 4 bases at V and 8 bases at J, with 18 bases between. The germline gives CDR1 SGHDT, CDR2 YYEEEE. This CDR3 is CASSLPGMDREKLFF. CDR3 DNA sequence: TGTGCCAGCAGCCTACCAGGGATGGATCGGGAAAAACTGTTTTTT.

Comment on this clone: A read error is possible here, since a much larger clone lies one base away. This rearrangement joins TRBV28 to TRBJ2-5; D perhaps matches TRBD1 (5 bases). Germline assignment: CDR1 MDHEN and CDR2 SYDVKM. This CDR3 has 14 residues. The CDR3 sequence: CANSLTRAQETQYF. The CDR3, as DNA: TGTGCCAACAGTTTAACCAGGGCCCAAGAGACCCAGTACTTC.

This sequence joins TRBV5-4 and TRBJ2-1, with TRBD2 matching 8 bases. Per the germline V gene, CDR1 is SGHNT and CDR2 is YYREEE (reference sequence). V lost 4 bases and J lost 0; bases outside the gene matches: 3. The CDR3 totals 15 residues. The CDR3 region has the DNA TGTGCCAGCAGCCCTAGCGGGCGCTCCTACAATGAGCAGTTCTTC. It specifies CASSPSGRSYNEQFF.

The chain is built from TRBV5-1 and TRBJ2-3; the match to TRBD2 covers 8 bases. This CDR3 comprises 16 residues. Germline values: CDR1 SGHRS, CDR2 YFSETQ. With 1 base clipped from V and 6 bases from J, the junction kept 10 bases outside the gene matches. CDR3 in amino acids: CASSLPRTSPPDTQYF. The CDR3 DNA follows: TGCGCCAGCAGCTTGCCCCGGACTAGCCCCCCGGATACGCAGTATTTT. Full variable domain (outside the CDR3, taken from reference TRBV5-1 and TRBJ2-3): KAGVTQTPRYLIKTRGQQVTLSCSPISGHRSVSWYQQTPGQGLQFLFEYFSETQRNKGNFPGRFSGRQFSNSRSEMNVSTLELGDSALYLCASSLPRTSPPDTQYFGPGTRLTVL.

The chain employs TRBV6-6 and TRBJ2-3; D unclear. The germline CDR1 and CDR2 sequences are MNHNY and SVGAGI (reference sequence). V lost 5 bases and J lost 6, with 9 bases in between. This CDR3 comprises 12 residues. This chain's CDR3 is CASSIARDTQYF. DNA of the CDR3: TGTGCCAGCAGTATAGCCCGGGATACGCAGTATTTT.

The chain links TRBV7-3 to TRBJ1-2; D is unresolved. The V gene's germline CDR1 is SGHTA and CDR2 FQGTGA. The V gene lost 4 bases and the J gene lost 4 bases, with 13 bases spanning the gap. This CDR3 contains 14 residues. The chain's CDR3 is CASSSVGPFYGYTF. CDR3 DNA sequence: TGTGCCAGCAGCTCGGTCGGCCCCTTCTATGGCTACACCTTC.

The chain has TRBV7-8 and TRBJ2-5; a weak D match, TRBD1 (6 bases). This CDR3 is built from 18 residues. Germline V lookup: CDR1 SGHVS, CDR2 FQNEAQ. Trimming took 1 base from V and 5 from J, leaving 23 bases between them. CDR3 sequence: CASSLVFILTGSGETQYF. CDR3 in DNA: TGTGCCAGCAGCTTAGTTTTTATTTTGACAGGCTCAGGGGAGACCCAGTACTTC.

This clone was detected once. The chain carries TRBV5-4 and TRBJ2-1, with a possible D match to TRBD2 (6 bases). The V end was cut by 2 bases, the J end by 6 bases, with 15 bases between. The germline gives CDR1 SGHNT, CDR2 YYREEE (reference sequence). CDR3 size: 15 residues. Here the CDR3 reads CASSFGRTGRNEQFF. CDR3 DNA: TGTGCCAGCAGCTTCGGGAGAACCGGACGCAATGAGCAGTTCTTC.

The J gene is TRBJ2-7, the V gene TRBV6-5; TRBD2 might be the D (6 bases). CDR1 and CDR2 from the germline V gene are MNHEY and SVGAGI. This CDR3 region has 14 residues. Trimming stripped 6 bases from V and 3 bases from J, with 15 bases between. In nucleotides, the CDR3 is TGTGCCAGCAGGCTCCTAGCGCGACACTACGAGCAGTACTTC. It translates to CASRLLARHYEQYF.

This clone was recorded a few times. The genes are TRBV30 and TRBJ1-1; the D gene is possibly TRBD1 (5 bases). V lost 2 bases and J 7 bases, leaving 11 bases between the germline ends. The CDR3 is 12 residues long. CDR1 is GTSNPN and CDR2 is SVGIG in the germline V gene (reference sequence). The CDR3 region has the DNA TGTGCCTGGAGTACCGACAGAGTTGAAGCTTTCTTT. Its translation: CAWSTDRVEAFF.

The V and J genes are TRBV27 and TRBJ2-7, with 7 bases fitting TRBD2. Germline values: CDR1 MNHEY, CDR2 SMNVEV (reference sequence). There are 13 residues in the CDR3. V shed 5 bases, J shed 5 bases, and the junction held 6 bases outside the gene matches. This CDR3 is CASSGTTFHEQYF. The CDR3, as DNA: TGTGCCAGCAGTGGGACTACCTTTCACGAGCAGTACTTC.

The chain employs TRBV28 and TRBJ1-2; possible D gene TRBD1, 6 bases. The CDR3 extends over 16 amino acids. Germline CDR1 MDHEN, CDR2 SYDVKM. V dropped 2 bases and J dropped 0 bases, with 13 bases sitting between them. DNA of the CDR3: TGTGCCAGCAGTTTAACCCAGGGGTTCTCTAACTATGGCTACACCTTC. Translating it yields CASSLTQGFSNYGYTF.

The chain links TRBV28 to TRBJ2-2; 8 bases are a match to TRBD1. With 8 bases clipped from V and 2 bases from J, the junction kept 7 bases outside the gene matches. The CDR3 spans 15 residues. In germline, CDR1 is MDHEN, CDR2 SYDVKM. In DNA, the CDR3 is TGTGCCAGCGCAAGACAGGGGTTAAACACCGGGGAGCTGTTTTTT. Residues: CASARQGLNTGELFF.

This chain uses TRBV5-6 with TRBJ2-3; 9 nucleotides align to TRBD1. The V gene end was trimmed by 0 bases and the J gene end by 3 bases; junction bases not matched to a gene: 2. Germline CDR1 SGHDT, CDR2 YYEEEE. CDR3 length: 15 residues. This CDR3 reads CASSLDRGLTDTQYF. The DNA of the CDR3 is TGTGCCAGCAGCTTGGACAGGGGGCTGACAGATACGCAGTATTTT.

V and J are TRBV14 and TRBJ2-5; D unresolved. V lost 3 bases, J lost 0 bases, and 2 bases lay in between. The CDR3 is made up of 12 amino acids. Per germline, CDR1 SGHDN and CDR2 FVKESK. CDR3 amino acids: CASSHNQETQYF. The CDR3 bases are TGTGCCAGCAGCCACAACCAAGAGACCCAGTACTTC.

The rearrangement joins TRBV28 to TRBJ2-5; 10 nucleotides align to TRBD2. Germline V CDR1 and CDR2: MDHEN, SYDVKM. V lost 5 bases, J lost 6 bases, and 9 bases stayed unmatched. The CDR3 covers 15 residues. The CDR3 region is CASSPLAGVWKTQYF. CDR3 bases: TGTGCCAGCAGTCCCCTAGCGGGAGTATGGAAGACCCAGTACTTC.

This clone was seen a handful of times. V usage is TRBV19 and J usage is TRBJ1-5; D ambiguous. Germline CDR1 and CDR2: LNHDA and SQIVND (reference sequence). Trimming left V 6 bases short and J 7 bases short, with 13 bases between. There are 13 residues in the CDR3. In DNA, the CDR3 is TGTGCCAGTAGCACTCCGCCGGTCCAGCCCCAGCATTTT. Amino acids: CASSTPPVQPQHF.

Regarding this clone: It may be a read error: a sequence one base away is much more abundant. Other DNA sequences in this specimen translate into the identical CDR3. CDR3 nucleotides: TGTGCCAGCAGTGGACAACCGAACACTGAAGCTTTCTTT. This translates into CASSGQPNTEAFF. The chain recombines TRBV6-4 with TRBJ1-1, with D hard to call. CDR3 length equals 13 residues. Per germline, CDR1 MRHNA and CDR2 SNTAGT. Trimming cost V 4 bases and J 1 base, with 7 bases left between them.

The chain has TRBV6-1 and TRBJ2-2; D might be TRBD2 (6 bases). The CDR3 runs to 14 residues. Trimming cost V 1 base and J 5 bases, with 8 bases left between them. Germline lookup yields CDR1 MNHNS and CDR2 SASEGT. CDR3 amino acids: CASSEGLGTGELFF. In DNA, the CDR3 is TGTGCCAGCAGTGAAGGACTAGGTACCGGGGAGCTGTTTTTT.

The J gene is TRBJ1-1, the V gene TRBV2; the D is unclear. This CDR3 has 12 amino acids. Germline V gene lookup returns CDR1 SNHLY and CDR2 FYNNEI. The V gene lost 0 bases and the J gene lost 11 bases, with 10 bases spanning the gap. DNA of the CDR3: TGTGCCAGCAGTGAAGCGGGATGGAAGGCTTTCTTT. Protein product: CASSEAGWKAFF.

The chain employs TRBV25-1 and TRBJ2-7; D is unresolved. The CDR3 is made up of 15 amino acids. The germline V and J ends were trimmed by 1 base and 2 bases, with 12 bases remaining between them. Germline loops: CDR1 MGHDK, CDR2 SYGVNS. The CDR3 DNA is TGTGCCAGCAGTGAATCGGGCAGGACCACCTACGAGCAGTACTTC. It specifies CASSESGRTTYEQYF.

This rearrangement joins TRBV7-9 to TRBJ1-4, with D tentatively TRBD1 (5 bases). This CDR3 contains 15 residues. CDR1 and CDR2 (germline): SEHNR, FQNEAQ (reference sequence). V lost 5 bases and J lost 8, with 18 bases in between. The CDR3 DNA reads as TGTGCCAGCAGCCCTACAGGTCAGGGAGGCGAAAAACTGTTTTTT. Protein: CASSPTGQGGEKLFF.

The gene calls are TRBV6-5 and TRBJ1-2, with TRBD1 matching 9 bases. The junction had 2 bases not matched to a gene; V was cut back by 3 bases and J by 6 bases. Germline loops: CDR1 MNHEY, CDR2 SVGAGI. The CDR3 has 13 amino acids. CDR3 in DNA: TGTGCCAGCAGTTATGACAGGGGGGATGGCTACACCTTC. Translating it yields CASSYDRGDGYTF.

The gene calls are TRBV28 and TRBJ1-3; 7 bases are shared with TRBD1. This CDR3 has 16 residues. V shed 6 bases and J 0 bases; nucleotides not matched to a gene: 8. The germline CDR1 and CDR2 sequences are MDHEN and SYDVKM. The DNA of the CDR3 is TGTGCCAGCAGCTACAGGGGCAAGAGCTCTGGAAACACCATATATTTT. Its translation is CASSYRGKSSGNTIYF.

The V and J genes are TRBV9 and TRBJ2-3, with 10 nucleotides matching TRBD2. Trimming at V came to 1 base and at J to 2 bases, leaving 1 base not matched to a gene. The germline V gene has CDR1 SGDLS and CDR2 YYNGEE. This CDR3 has 15 amino acids. The CDR3 spells CASSVTSGTTDTQYF. The DNA for the CDR3 is TGTGCCAGCAGCGTAACTAGCGGGACCACAGATACGCAGTATTTT.

DNA of the CDR3: TGTGCCAGCAGCGTAGTCCCCGTGGGCACAGATACGCAGTATTTT. Its translation is CASSVVPVGTDTQYF. The chain is built from TRBV9 and TRBJ2-3; the D is unclear. Germline CDR1 and CDR2: SGDLS and YYNGEE. The CDR3 runs 15 residues. V shed 0 bases and J shed 1 base, with 9 bases lying between them.

This chain uses TRBV11-3 with TRBJ1-3; no definite D call. V was trimmed by 5 bases and J by 4 bases, leaving 9 bases between them. Germline V gene sequence: CDR1 SGHNT, CDR2 YENEEA. The CDR3 is 13 amino acids. CDR3 protein: CASSPDSGNTIYF. The DNA for the CDR3 is TGTGCCAGCAGCCCAGATTCCGGAAACACCATATATTTT.

This clone was seen repeatedly, ten times or more. J is TRBJ2-7 and V is TRBV6-1; a possible D gene is TRBD2 (5 bases). The CDR3 extends over 14 amino acids. Trimming pared 4 bases from V and 0 bases from J, leaving 10 bases between. Germline CDR1 MNHNS, CDR2 SASEGT. This chain's CDR3 is CASSVRGSSYEQYF. The CDR3 DNA follows: TGTGCCAGCAGTGTGAGAGGGAGCTCCTACGAGCAGTACTTC.

This rearrangement joins TRBV7-6 to TRBJ2-1, with TRBD2 matching over 10 bases. Germline-derived CDR1 and CDR2 are SGHVS and FNYEAQ. The CDR3 has 15 residues. Trimming at V came to 5 bases and at J to 5 bases, leaving 6 bases not matched to a gene. The CDR3 loop reads CASSPASGRHNEQFF. In DNA form, the CDR3 reads TGTGCCAGCAGCCCTGCTAGCGGGAGACACAATGAGCAGTTCTTC. Based on the CDR3 plus reference TRBV7-6 and TRBJ2-1, the full variable domain is GAGVSQSPRYKVTKRGQDVALRCDPISGHVSLYWYRQALGQGPEFLTYFNYEAQQDKSGLPNDRFSAERPEGSISTLTIQRTEQRDSAMYRCASSPASGRHNEQFFGPGTRLTVL.

CDR3 nucleotide sequence: TGTGCCAGCTCACCACTTGCGGCCTCCTACAATGAGCAGTTCTTC. This codes for CASSPLAASYNEQFF. The J gene is TRBJ2-1, the V gene TRBV18; D is undetermined. V was cut by 1 base and J by 0 bases, with 7 bases left in between. In germline, CDR1 is KGHSH, CDR2 LQKENI. This CDR3 is built from 15 residues.

The chain is built from TRBV5-4 and TRBJ2-7; 8 bases align to TRBD2. The CDR3 extends over 15 amino acids. Germline values: CDR1 SGHNT, CDR2 YYREEE (reference sequence). After removal of 3 bases from V and 6 bases from J, the junction contained 11 bases not matched to a gene. The CDR3 reads CASSSGSGRGVEQYF. The CDR3 DNA reads as TGTGCCAGCAGCTCGGGCAGCGGGAGAGGGGTCGAGCAGTACTTC.

The gene calls are TRBV4-3 and TRBJ1-5, with D perhaps matching TRBD1 (5 bases). The CDR3 is 15 amino acids. Germline V lookup: CDR1 LGHNA, CDR2 YSLEER. Between the trimmed V and J ends, which lost 0 bases and 3 bases, there was a span of 9 bases. CDR3 in DNA: TGCGCCAGCAGCCAAGATTTCAGGGCCAATCAGCCCCAGCATTTT. It encodes CASSQDFRANQPQHF.